The rows below give T cell receptor beta chains drawn from one sample of a study of T cell changes during pregnancy in multiple sclerosis. Sequencing used immunoSEQ multiplex PCR; TCRdb keeps in-frame clones, though not all of them. Here the sample spans approximately 74,000 clones, approximately 91% being singletons. The source was peripheral blood, collected before pregnancy. Receptors were obtained from a female donor with multiple sclerosis, enrolled in a pregnancy study. Both conserved end residues are part of each CDR3. Fields, in order: J gene, clone size, V gene, CDR3 protein. Clone sizes are given selectively: once, few, many, or a class where the clone is expanded.

>TRBJ1-2|-|TRBV30
CASHRQSNYGYTF
>TRBJ2-7|-|TRBV5-1
CASSLGYGGGFDEQYF
>TRBJ1-3|-|TRBV5-1
CASSLVAYHSGNTIYF
>TRBJ2-7|-|TRBV30
CAWSVKWTGAHEQYF
>TRBJ2-3|-|TRBV6-1
CASRGLAYTDTQYF
>TRBJ2-7|once|TRBV9
CASSFRLAGVSEQYF
>TRBJ1-6|-|TRBV27
CASSLGGPSPLHF
>TRBJ2-7|-|TRBV7-8
CASSPSQGEEQYF
>TRBJ2-3|-|TRBV9
CASSVEGAGGRTDTQYF
>TRBJ2-1|once|TRBV14
CASSQTPNLEQFF
>TRBJ2-6|-|TRBV27
CASSLTGSSGANVLTF